The next 24 T cell receptor beta chains were all read from a single sample in a study of blood T cell repertoires in COVID-19. Sequencing was performed with immunoSEQ multiplex PCR; in TCRdb, only in-frame clones are kept and a portion is missing. The table has roughly 310,000 clones, roughly 90% seen once. The sample taken for sequencing was peripheral blood. The receptors derive from a woman in her forties or fifties with active or convalescent COVID-19.

J is TRBJ1-1 and V is TRBV28; D is unclear. CDR1 is MDHEN and CDR2 is SYDVKM in the germline V gene. The CDR3 runs 14 residues. V was shortened by 4 bases and J by 0 bases, with 9 bases between the two germline ends. CDR3 sequence reads: CASSSPSLNTEAFF. Here the CDR3 DNA reads TGTGCCAGCAGTTCCCCTTCCCTGAACACTGAAGCTTTCTTT. The variable domain in full, with the rest retrieved from reference TRBV28 and TRBJ1-1, is DVKVTQSSRYLVKRTGEKVFLECVQDMDHENMFWYRQDPGLGLRLIYFSYDVKMKEKGDIPEGYSVSREKKERFSLILESASTNQTSMYLCASSSPSLNTEAFFGQGTRLTVV.

This clone was picked up a small number of times. The chain employs TRBV7-2 and TRBJ1-2; TRBD1 aligns across 7 bases. Per germline, CDR1 SGHTA and CDR2 FQGNSA. The V gene end was trimmed by 6 bases and the J gene end by 3 bases; junction bases not matched to a gene: 7. The CDR3 spans 14 residues. The CDR3 bases are TGTGCCAGCAGGGCAACCGGGACAGACTATGGCTACACCTTC. This translates into CASRATGTDYGYTF.

This chain joins TRBV21-1 and TRBJ2-3; TRBD2, the table's D call, lacks a check against the DNA. TRBV21-1 is listed as a pseudogene. This CDR3 has 17 amino acids. CDR3 loop: CASTKRKSSGSTDTQYF. The CDR3, as DNA: TGTGCCAGCACCAAAAGGAAGTCTAGCGGGAGCACAGATACGCAGTATTTT.

The V and J genes are TRBV25-1 and TRBJ2-4, with 7 bases fitting TRBD1. V trimming: 3 bases; J trimming: 7 bases; junction bases outside the gene matches: 9. This CDR3 has 15 amino acids. Germline CDR1 MGHDK, CDR2 SYGVNS. The CDR3 DNA is TGTGCCAGCAGTGACCGAAGACAGGGATCTAACATTCAGTACTTC. This codes for CASSDRRQGSNIQYF.

The chain combines TRBV9 with TRBJ1-3; D call uncertain. V shed 3 bases and J shed 0 bases, with 16 bases lying between them. The CDR3 is 17 residues long. Per the germline V gene, CDR1 is SGDLS and CDR2 is YYNGEE. The CDR3 sequence is CASSALGDIRSGNTIYF. The CDR3 DNA follows: TGTGCCAGCAGCGCCCTGGGAGATATCCGCTCTGGAAACACCATATATTTT.

V and J are TRBV28 and TRBJ2-1, with 10 nucleotides matching TRBD2. CDR1 is MDHEN, CDR2 SYDVKM, per germline. V lost 4 bases, J lost 10 bases, and 10 bases stayed unmatched. The CDR3 contains 15 residues. The CDR3 loop reads CASSSQREGLREQFF. The DNA of the CDR3 is TGTGCCAGCAGTTCCCAGCGGGAGGGCCTCCGGGAGCAGTTCTTC.

V and J are TRBV3-1 (or the pseudogene TRBV3-2) and TRBJ2-3; tentatively, D is TRBD1 (6 bases). The CDR3 runs to 16 residues. In germline, CDR1 is LGHDT, CDR2 YNNKEL (reference sequence). V lost 2 bases and J lost 2, with 14 bases in between. The CDR3 DNA reads TGTGCCAGCAGCCAAAGGGGGAGTGCCCTCACAGATACGCAGTATTTT. Translation: CASSQRGSALTDTQYF.

This clone was picked up one time. The chain is built from TRBV19 and TRBJ1-5; 9 bases agree with TRBD1. The trim removed 2 bases at V and 4 bases at J, leaving 3 bases unmatched. The germline V gene encodes CDR1 LNHDA and CDR2 SQIVND (reference sequence). The CDR3 is 15 residues long. CDR3 sequence: CASSITGGRNQPQHF. DNA of the CDR3: TGTGCCAGTAGTATAACAGGGGGCAGGAATCAGCCCCAGCATTTT.

The chain joins TRBV7-9 to TRBJ2-2, with a weak D call TRBD1 (5 bases). Germline V gene sequence: CDR1 SEHNR, CDR2 FQNEAQ (reference sequence). The CDR3 loop spans 15 amino acids. The V end lost 7 bases, the J end lost 3 bases, and 15 bases lay between the germline ends. The DNA of the CDR3 is TGTGCCAGCAACTCGGCAGGGTACGACACCGGGGAGCTGTTTTTT. Its protein is CASNSAGYDTGELFF.

The chain is built from TRBV27 and TRBJ1-3; D ambiguous. V was pared by 3 bases and J by 0 bases, with 15 bases between. This CDR3 is built from 17 residues. Germline V gives CDR1 MNHEY, CDR2 SMNVEV (reference sequence). CDR3 coding DNA: TGTGCCAGCAGTTTGGGCCCGACATTAACCTCTGGAAACACCATATATTTT. Translated: CASSLGPTLTSGNTIYF.

This chain joins TRBV7-2 and TRBJ2-5; no clear D gene. The V and J ends lost 2 bases and 5 bases respectively, with 15 bases between them. This CDR3 region has 15 residues. Germline V gene sequence: CDR1 SGHTA, CDR2 FQGNSA. CDR3 in DNA: TGTGCCAGCAGCTTAATGACGGGTCTCGGGGAGACCCAGTACTTC. The encoded protein is CASSLMTGLGETQYF. Looking up the rest from reference TRBV7-2 and TRBJ2-5 gives the full variable domain: GAGVSQSPSNKVTEKGKDVELRCDPISGHTALYWYRQSLGQGLEFLIYFQGNSAPDKSGLPSDRFSAERTGGSVSTLTIQRTQQEDSAVYLCASSLMTGLGETQYFGPGTRLLVL.

The chain uses TRBV29-1 and TRBJ2-2; 7 nucleotides agree with TRBD2. The CDR3 contains 14 residues. V gave up 2 bases and J gave up 5 bases; unmatched junction bases: 5. Germline values: CDR1 SQVTM, CDR2 ANQGSEA. The CDR3 nucleotides are TGCAGCGTTGAAACGGGGGGAGGGACCGGGGAGCTGTTTTTT. Residues: CSVETGGGTGELFF.

The rearrangement joins TRBV11-3 to TRBJ2-5; weak D call: TRBD2 (6 bases). Germline values: CDR1 SGHNT, CDR2 YENEEA. This CDR3 has 14 residues. With 5 bases removed from V and 5 bases from J, the gap between germline ends came to 15 bases. The CDR3 region has the DNA TGTGCCAGCAGCCCGGAGGGATCCACGGAGACCCAGTACTTC. This encodes CASSPEGSTETQYF.

The V gene is TRBV6-5, the J gene TRBJ1-5; D ambiguous. Looked up from germline, CDR1 is MNHEY and CDR2 is SVGAGI. Trimming removed 0 bases from V and 4 bases from J, with 10 bases in between. This CDR3 has 15 residues. The CDR3 here is CASSYSRMPNQPQHF. CDR3 coding DNA: TGTGCCAGCAGTTACTCCAGGATGCCGAATCAGCCCCAGCATTTT.

The chain carries TRBV4-2 and TRBJ1-2; TRBD1 is a possible D gene (5 bases). V lost 1 base and J lost 4, with 10 bases in between. CDR3 length: 14 residues. Germline lookup yields CDR1 LGHNA and CDR2 YNFKEQ. The CDR3, as DNA: TGTGCCAGCAGCCAAGTGACAGCGCCCTATGGCTACACCTTC. It specifies CASSQVTAPYGYTF.

The sample holds one count of this clone. The chain links TRBV28 to TRBJ1-2; D ambiguous. The CDR3 contains 14 residues. V dropped 2 bases and J dropped 5 bases, with 12 bases sitting between them. Germline CDR1 reads MDHEN; CDR2 reads SYDVKM. The CDR3 loop reads CASSLDTKAYGYTF. The CDR3 region has the DNA TGTGCCAGCAGTTTAGACACAAAAGCTTATGGCTACACCTTC.

This clone was seen only a few times. The rearrangement uses TRBV27 and TRBJ2-1, with no clear D. Trimming took 5 bases from V and 5 from J, leaving 10 bases between them. Germline assignment: CDR1 MNHEY and CDR2 SMNVEV (reference sequence). This CDR3 comprises 13 residues. The CDR3 is CASSPLENNEQFF. The CDR3 DNA is TGTGCCAGCAGTCCCCTAGAGAACAATGAGCAGTTCTTC.

The chain joins TRBV3-1 (or the pseudogene TRBV3-2) to TRBJ1-2, with D possibly being TRBD1 (5 bases). CDR1 is LGHDT and CDR2 is YNNKEL in the germline V gene (reference sequence). The V end was cut by 2 bases, the J end by 2 bases, with 12 bases between. The CDR3 spans 15 residues. The CDR3 coding sequence is TGTGCCAGCAGCCAACTAGCGGGACCAAACTATGGCTACACCTTC. Its protein product is CASSQLAGPNYGYTF.

Only a few counts were recorded for this clone. The chain uses TRBV5-8 and TRBJ1-3; D is unresolved. Trimming took off 4 bases at V and 0 bases at J, with 8 bases between the two ends. Germline lookup yields CDR1 SGHTS and CDR2 YDEGEE. The CDR3 has 14 amino acids. CDR3 loop: CASSAGISGNTIYF. Written as DNA, the CDR3 is TGTGCCAGCAGCGCGGGGATCTCTGGAAACACCATATATTTT.

Regarding this clone: A junction end diverges from the germline sequence, so it may reflect a read error. Distinct nucleotide sequences in the sample also encode this CDR3. The chain employs TRBV7-3 and TRBJ1-5; D is unclear. CDR1 is SGHTA, CDR2 FQGTGA, per germline. The length of the CDR3 is 13 residues. CDR3 nucleotides: TGTGCCAGCAGCCTAACTAACAATCAGCCCCAGCATTTT. Translated, it gives CASSLTNNQPQHF.

The chain carries TRBV3-1 (or the pseudogene TRBV3-2) and TRBJ2-7, with 8 bases aligning to TRBD2. V lost 4 bases to trimming and J lost 2 bases; unmatched junction nucleotides: 10. The CDR3 loop spans 16 amino acids. CDR1 and CDR2 from the germline V gene are LGHDT and YNNKEL (reference sequence). The CDR3: CASSLLGAGVAYEQYF. The CDR3 region has the DNA TGTGCCAGCAGCCTCTTGGGAGCGGGGGTGGCCTACGAGCAGTACTTC.

This chain uses TRBV30 with TRBJ1-5, with a weak D call TRBD1 (5 bases). V was cut by 0 bases and J by 7 bases, with 10 bases left in between. The CDR3 is made up of 13 amino acids. The V gene's germline CDR1 is GTSNPN and CDR2 SVGIG (reference sequence). The CDR3 loop reads CAWSVSGGQPQHF. The CDR3, as DNA: TGTGCCTGGAGTGTCTCGGGGGGACAGCCCCAGCATTTT.

The J gene is TRBJ1-5, the V gene TRBV28; perhaps TRBD1 as D (6 bases). The CDR3 runs 15 residues. The V gene lost 3 bases and the J gene lost 3 bases, with 12 bases spanning the gap. Germline V gives CDR1 MDHEN, CDR2 SYDVKM. CDR3 sequence: CASSFRQVDNQPQHF. The CDR3 bases are TGTGCCAGCAGTTTCCGACAGGTTGACAATCAGCCCCAGCATTTT.

The V call is TRBV5-1, the J call TRBJ2-1; the match to TRBD1 covers 8 bases. The germline V gene encodes CDR1 SGHRS and CDR2 YFSETQ. The CDR3 has 16 amino acids. V was pared by 0 bases and J by 2 bases, with 4 bases of the junction left unmatched. CDR3 sequence (DNA): TGCGCCAGCAGCTTGGACGGACAGGGAGCCTACAATGAGCAGTTCTTC. Translation gives CASSLDGQGAYNEQFF.